This T cell receptor (beta chain) was identified in a study of blood T cell repertoires in COVID-19. The germline V gene encodes CDR1 SGHKS and CDR2 YYEKEE (reference sequence). The V end lost 0 bases, the J end lost 0 bases, and 4 bases lay between the germline ends. This CDR3 is built from 14 residues. This clone turned up a few times. Authors' data handling: The assay estimated nucleated cells by amplifying reference gene primers. Only in-frame clones appear in the TCRdb table, and some are missing; sequencing was by immunoSEQ multiplex PCR. From that table come the V and J calls and clone size; the DNA was used to work out D and trimming. The table includes about 200,000 clones, roughly 80% detected once.

The chain employs TRBV5-5 and TRBJ2-4; the D is unclear. Input material: peripheral blood. The receptor was isolated from a man between 60 and 75 years old with acute or convalescent COVID-19. Here the CDR3 reads CASSLGIAKNIQYF. In nucleotides, the CDR3 is TGTGCCAGCAGCTTGGGTATAGCCAAAAACATTCAGTACTTC.